This T cell receptor beta chain stems from a study of blood T cell repertoires in COVID-19. Germline trimming cut 2 bases from V and 7 bases from J; bases unmatched to any gene: 7. The CDR3 has 15 amino acids. CDR1 is SGHNT and CDR2 is YENEEA in the germline V gene. The protocol was immunoSEQ multiplex PCR, while the TCRdb copy is restricted to in-frame clones and leaves out a portion. The sample yields 200,000 or so clones, over 75% seen once. In this sample, this clone turned up once. Those who participated ranged in age from about 18 to 89 years and resided in 20 to 30 US areas. This TCR came from a woman younger than 45 who had been exposed to COVID-19. Sequenced sample: PBMCs or T cells enriched from blood (not recorded which). The genes are TRBV11-3 and TRBJ2-1; TRBD2 agrees at 8 bases. The CDR3 protein is CASSLFGRAGNEQFF. In DNA form, the CDR3 reads TGTGCCAGCAGCTTATTCGGGAGGGCCGGGAATGAGCAGTTCTTC.